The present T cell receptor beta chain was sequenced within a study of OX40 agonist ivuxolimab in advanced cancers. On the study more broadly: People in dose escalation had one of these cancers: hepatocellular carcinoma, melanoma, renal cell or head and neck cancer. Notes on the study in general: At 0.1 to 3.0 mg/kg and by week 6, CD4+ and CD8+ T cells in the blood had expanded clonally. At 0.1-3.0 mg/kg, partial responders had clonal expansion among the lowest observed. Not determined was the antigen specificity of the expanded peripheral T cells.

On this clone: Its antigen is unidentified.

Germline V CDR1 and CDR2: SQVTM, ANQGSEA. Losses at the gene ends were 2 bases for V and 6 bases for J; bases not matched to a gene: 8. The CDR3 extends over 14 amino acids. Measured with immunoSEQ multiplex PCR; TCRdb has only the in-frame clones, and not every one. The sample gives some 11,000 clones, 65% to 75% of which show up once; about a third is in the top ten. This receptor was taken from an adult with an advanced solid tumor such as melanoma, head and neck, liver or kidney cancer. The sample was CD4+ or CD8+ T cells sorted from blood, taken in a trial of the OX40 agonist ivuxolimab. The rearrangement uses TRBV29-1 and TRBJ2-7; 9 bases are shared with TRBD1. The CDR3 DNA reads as TGCAGCGTTGAATTTTTGGGACAGGGCTCCGAGCAGTACTTC. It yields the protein CSVEFLGQGSEQYF.